The 5 T cell receptor beta chains reported below all come from one sample, sequenced in a study of cytomegalovirus exposure and HLA in healthy donors. The PCR used 60 Vbeta and 13 Jbeta primers. Profiled with immunoSEQ multiplex PCR; TCRdb holds only in-frame clones, not every one. The repertoire holds approximately 100,000 clones, with about a tenth as singletons. The sequencing sample was made of PBMCs. These receptor sequences come from a man in his forties or fifties in good health and CMV-seropositive.

This clone was seen a handful of times. V is TRBV7-9 and J is TRBJ1-5; TRBD1 agrees at 9 bases. CDR1 and CDR2 from the germline V gene are SEHNR and FQNEAQ (reference sequence). The CDR3 consists of 18 residues. Trimming cost V 5 bases and J 2 bases; bases outside gene matches: 13. CDR3 bases: TGTGCCAGCAGCCGTGCTGGACAGGGGAGATTGGGCAATCAGCCCCAGCATTTT. Protein sequence: CASSRAGQGRLGNQPQHF.

The chain couples TRBV28 to TRBJ1-5, with a tentative D call TRBD1 (6 bases). This CDR3 contains 13 residues. V lost 5 bases, J lost 6 bases, and 11 bases lay in between. Germline-derived CDR1 and CDR2 are MDHEN and SYDVKM. CDR3 residues: CASSIRGVQPQHF. DNA for the CDR3: TGTGCCAGCAGTATCAGGGGAGTTCAGCCCCAGCATTTT.

The CDR3: CASSQSGGRGRNQPQHF. The CDR3 DNA follows: TGCGCCAGCAGTCAATCGGGAGGCAGGGGGAGGAATCAGCCCCAGCATTTT. V and J are TRBV23-1 and TRBJ1-5; 7 bases fit TRBD1. TRBV23-1 is an open reading frame, and its role is uncertain. V gave up 0 bases and J gave up 4 bases; unmatched junction bases: 9. This CDR3 contains 17 residues.

V and J are TRBV19 and TRBJ1-3; TRBD1 aligns across 7 bases. Germline-derived CDR1 and CDR2 are LNHDA and SQIVND (reference sequence). The CDR3 runs to 14 residues. J gave up 4 bases and V 6 bases, and 6 bases lay outside the gene matches. The CDR3 protein is CASSEGALGNTIYF. For the CDR3, the DNA is TGTGCCAGTAGCGAGGGGGCTCTCGGAAACACCATATATTTT.

This clone came up a few times. The rearrangement joins TRBV4-3 to TRBJ2-1; TRBD2 matches at 8 bases. The V gene end was trimmed by 0 bases and the J gene end by 4 bases; junction bases not matched to a gene: 5. The CDR3 is made up of 16 amino acids. Per the germline V gene, CDR1 is LGHNA and CDR2 is YSLEER. CDR3 amino acids: CASSQDRAGEYNEQFF. CDR3 nucleotides: TGCGCCAGCAGCCAAGATCGAGCGGGGGAATACAATGAGCAGTTCTTC.